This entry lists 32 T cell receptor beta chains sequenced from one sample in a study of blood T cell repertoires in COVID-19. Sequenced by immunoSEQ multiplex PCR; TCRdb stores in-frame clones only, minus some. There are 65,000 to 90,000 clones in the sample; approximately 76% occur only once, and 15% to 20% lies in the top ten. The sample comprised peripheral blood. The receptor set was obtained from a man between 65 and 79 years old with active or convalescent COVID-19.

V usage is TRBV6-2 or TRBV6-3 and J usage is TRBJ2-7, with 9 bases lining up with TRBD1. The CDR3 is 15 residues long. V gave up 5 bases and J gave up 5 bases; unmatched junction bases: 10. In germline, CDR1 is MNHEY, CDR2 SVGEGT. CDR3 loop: CASSPRDRVFNEQYF. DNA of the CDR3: TGTGCCAGCAGTCCGCGGGACAGGGTATTCAACGAGCAGTACTTC.

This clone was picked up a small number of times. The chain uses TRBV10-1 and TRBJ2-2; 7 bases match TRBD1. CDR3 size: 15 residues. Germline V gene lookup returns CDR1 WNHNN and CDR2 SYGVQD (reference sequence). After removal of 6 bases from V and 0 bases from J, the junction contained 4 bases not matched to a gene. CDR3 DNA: TGCGCCAGCAGCCCCGGGACAGCGAACACCGGGGAGCTGTTTTTT. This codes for CASSPGTANTGELFF.

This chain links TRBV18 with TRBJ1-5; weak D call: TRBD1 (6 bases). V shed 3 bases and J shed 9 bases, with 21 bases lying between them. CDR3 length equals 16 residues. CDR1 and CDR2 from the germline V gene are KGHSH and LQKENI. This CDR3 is CASSPVTGQGGAPQHF. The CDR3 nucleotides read TGTGCCAGCTCACCCGTGACAGGTCAGGGAGGGGCGCCCCAGCATTTT.

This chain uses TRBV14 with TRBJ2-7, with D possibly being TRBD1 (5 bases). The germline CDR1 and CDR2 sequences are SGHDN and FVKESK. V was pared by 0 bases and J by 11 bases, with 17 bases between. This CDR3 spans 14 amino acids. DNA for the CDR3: TGTGCCAGCAGCCAAGATCAGTGGGGCAGGGAAAAGTACTTC. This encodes CASSQDQWGREKYF.

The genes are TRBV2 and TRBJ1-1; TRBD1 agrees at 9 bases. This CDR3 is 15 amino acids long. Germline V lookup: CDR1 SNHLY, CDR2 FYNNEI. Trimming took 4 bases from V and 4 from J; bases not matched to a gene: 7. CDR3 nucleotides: TGTGCCAGCAGTGTACAGGGGGCGCCGGGCACTGAAGCTTTCTTT. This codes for CASSVQGAPGTEAFF.

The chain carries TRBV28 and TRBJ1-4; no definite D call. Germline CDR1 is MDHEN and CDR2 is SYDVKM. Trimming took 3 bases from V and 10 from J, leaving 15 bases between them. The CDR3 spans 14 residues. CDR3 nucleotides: TGTGCCAGCAGTTTTCCCCCTAACCGGGGAAAACTGTTTTTT. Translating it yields CASSFPPNRGKLFF.

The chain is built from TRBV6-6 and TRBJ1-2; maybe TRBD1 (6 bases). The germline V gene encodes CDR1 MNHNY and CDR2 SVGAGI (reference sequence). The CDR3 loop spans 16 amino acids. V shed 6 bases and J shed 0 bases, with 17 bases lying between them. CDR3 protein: CASSGGWDTSNYGYTF. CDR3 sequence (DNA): TGTGCCAGCAGCGGCGGTTGGGACACTTCTAACTATGGCTACACCTTC.

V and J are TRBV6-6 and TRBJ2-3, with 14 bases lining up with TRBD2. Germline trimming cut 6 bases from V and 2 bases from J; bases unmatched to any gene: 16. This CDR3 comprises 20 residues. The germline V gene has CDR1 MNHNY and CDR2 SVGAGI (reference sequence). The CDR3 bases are TGTGCCAGCAGCCGAGGACTAGCGGGGGGCTTTCCCTATGTCACAGATACGCAGTATTTT. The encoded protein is CASSRGLAGGFPYVTDTQYF.

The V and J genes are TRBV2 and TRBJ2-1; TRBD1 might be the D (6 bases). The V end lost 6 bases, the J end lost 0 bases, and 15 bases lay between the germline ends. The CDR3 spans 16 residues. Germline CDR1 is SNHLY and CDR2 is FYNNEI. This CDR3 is CASSYRVNFSYNEQFF. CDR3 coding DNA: TGTGCCAGCAGCTACAGGGTTAACTTCTCCTACAATGAGCAGTTCTTC.

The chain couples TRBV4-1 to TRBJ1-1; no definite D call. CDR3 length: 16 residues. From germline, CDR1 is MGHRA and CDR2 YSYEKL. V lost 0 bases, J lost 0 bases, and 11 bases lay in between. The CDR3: CASSQDAGSMNTEAFF. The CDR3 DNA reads TGCGCCAGCAGCCAAGATGCGGGGAGCATGAACACTGAAGCTTTCTTT.

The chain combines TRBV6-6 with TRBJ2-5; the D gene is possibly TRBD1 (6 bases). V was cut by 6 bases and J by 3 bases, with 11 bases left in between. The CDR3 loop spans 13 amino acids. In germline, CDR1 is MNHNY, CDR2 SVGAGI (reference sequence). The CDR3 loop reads CASRASGEETQYF. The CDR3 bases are TGTGCCAGCAGAGCCTCAGGGGAAGAGACCCAGTACTTC.

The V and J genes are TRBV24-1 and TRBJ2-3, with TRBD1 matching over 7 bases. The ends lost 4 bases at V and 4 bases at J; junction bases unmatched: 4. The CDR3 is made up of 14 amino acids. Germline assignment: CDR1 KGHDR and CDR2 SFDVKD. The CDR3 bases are TGTGCCACCAGTGAGACAGGGCCATCAGATACGCAGTATTTT. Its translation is CATSETGPSDTQYF.

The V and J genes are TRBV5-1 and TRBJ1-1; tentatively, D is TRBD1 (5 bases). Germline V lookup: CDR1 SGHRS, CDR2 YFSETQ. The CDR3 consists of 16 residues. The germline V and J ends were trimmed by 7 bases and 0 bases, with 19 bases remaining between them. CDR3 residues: CASRAGSLNMNTEAFF. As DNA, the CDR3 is TGCGCCAGCCGTGCAGGGTCACTTAACATGAACACTGAAGCTTTCTTT.

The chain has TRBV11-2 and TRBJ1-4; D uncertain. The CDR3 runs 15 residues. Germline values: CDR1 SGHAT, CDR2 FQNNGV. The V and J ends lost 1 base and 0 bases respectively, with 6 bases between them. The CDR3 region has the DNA TGTGCCAGCAGCTTAGCTCTTGCAACTAATGAAAAACTGTTTTTT. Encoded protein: CASSLALATNEKLFF. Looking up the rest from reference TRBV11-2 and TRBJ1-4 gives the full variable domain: EAGVAQSPRYKIIEKRQSVAFWCNPISGHATLYWYQQILGQGPKLLIQFQNNGVVDDSQLPKDRFSAERLKGVDSTLKIQPAKLEDSAVYLCASSLALATNEKLFFGSGTQLSVL.

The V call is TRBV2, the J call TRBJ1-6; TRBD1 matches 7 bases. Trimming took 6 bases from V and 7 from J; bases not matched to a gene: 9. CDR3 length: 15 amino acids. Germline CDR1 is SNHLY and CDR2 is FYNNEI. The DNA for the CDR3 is TGTGCCAGCAGGAGAACAGGGGTCCTCAATTCACCCCTCCACTTT. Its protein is CASRRTGVLNSPLHF.

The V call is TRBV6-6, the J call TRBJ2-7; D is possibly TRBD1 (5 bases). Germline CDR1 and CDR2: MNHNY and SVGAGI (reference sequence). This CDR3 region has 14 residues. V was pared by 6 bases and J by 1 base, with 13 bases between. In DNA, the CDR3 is TGTGCCAGCAGCCTGACAGCTACTTCCTACGAGCAGTACTTC. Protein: CASSLTATSYEQYF.

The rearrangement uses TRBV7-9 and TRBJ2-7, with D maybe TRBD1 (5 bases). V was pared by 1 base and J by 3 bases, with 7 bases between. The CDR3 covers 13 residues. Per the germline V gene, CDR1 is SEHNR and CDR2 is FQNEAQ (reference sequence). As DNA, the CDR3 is TGTGCCAGCAGCTTAGTAGGGGTCTACGAGCAGTACTTC. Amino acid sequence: CASSLVGVYEQYF.

The CDR3 spells CASTDTVYGYTF. The DNA for the CDR3 is TGTGCCAGCACCGATACGGTCTATGGCTACACCTTC. The rearrangement links TRBV28 to TRBJ1-2; D not certain. The V gene lost 7 bases and the J gene lost 4 bases, with 10 bases spanning the gap. The CDR3 extends over 12 amino acids. CDR1 and CDR2 from the germline V gene are MDHEN and SYDVKM.

The CDR3 DNA is TGTGCCAGCAGTACAGGAGATGGCTACACCTTC. It codes for CASSTGDGYTF. The chain has TRBV12-3 or TRBV12-4 and TRBJ1-2; TRBD1 is a possible D gene (5 bases). V lost 5 bases to trimming and J lost 6 bases, with 7 bases between them. CDR3 length equals 11 residues.

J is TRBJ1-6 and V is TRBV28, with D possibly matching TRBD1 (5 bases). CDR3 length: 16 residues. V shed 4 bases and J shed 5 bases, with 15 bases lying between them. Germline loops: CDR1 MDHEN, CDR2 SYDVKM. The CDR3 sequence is CASSSPGQGHNSPLHF. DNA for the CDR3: TGTGCCAGCAGTTCACCAGGGCAGGGCCATAATTCACCCCTCCACTTT.

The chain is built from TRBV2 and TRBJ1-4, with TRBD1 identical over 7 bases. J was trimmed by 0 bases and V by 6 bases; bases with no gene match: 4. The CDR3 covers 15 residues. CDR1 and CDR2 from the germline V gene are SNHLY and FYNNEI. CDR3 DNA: TGTGCCAGCAGGGGACAGATATCAACTAATGAAAAACTGTTTTTT. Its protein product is CASRGQISTNEKLFF.

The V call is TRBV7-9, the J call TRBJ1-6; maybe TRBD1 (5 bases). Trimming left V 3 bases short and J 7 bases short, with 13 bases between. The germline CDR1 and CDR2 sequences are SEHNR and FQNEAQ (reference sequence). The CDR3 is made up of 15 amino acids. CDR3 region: CASSLIGEGNSPLHF. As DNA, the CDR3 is TGTGCCAGCAGCTTGATAGGGGAGGGAAATTCACCCCTCCACTTT.

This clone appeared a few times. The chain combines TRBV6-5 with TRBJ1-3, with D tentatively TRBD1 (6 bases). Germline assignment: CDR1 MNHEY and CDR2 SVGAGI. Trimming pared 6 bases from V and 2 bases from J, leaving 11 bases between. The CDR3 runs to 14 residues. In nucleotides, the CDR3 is TGTGCCAGCAGGCCCGGACAGACTGGAAACACCATATATTTT. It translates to CASRPGQTGNTIYF.

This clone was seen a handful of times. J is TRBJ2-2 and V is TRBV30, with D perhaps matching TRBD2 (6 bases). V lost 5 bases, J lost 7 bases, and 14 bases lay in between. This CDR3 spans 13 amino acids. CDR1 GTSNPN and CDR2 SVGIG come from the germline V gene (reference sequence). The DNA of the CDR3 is TGTGCCTGGGGCTTTAACGGGGGCGGGGAGCTGTTTTTT. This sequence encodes CAWGFNGGGELFF.

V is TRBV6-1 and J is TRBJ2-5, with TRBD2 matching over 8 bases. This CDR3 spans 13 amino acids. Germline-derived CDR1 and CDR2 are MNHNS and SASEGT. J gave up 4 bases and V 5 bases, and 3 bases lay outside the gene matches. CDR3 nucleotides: TGTGCCAGCAGTAACCGGGGGGGAGAGACCCAGTACTTC. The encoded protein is CASSNRGGETQYF.

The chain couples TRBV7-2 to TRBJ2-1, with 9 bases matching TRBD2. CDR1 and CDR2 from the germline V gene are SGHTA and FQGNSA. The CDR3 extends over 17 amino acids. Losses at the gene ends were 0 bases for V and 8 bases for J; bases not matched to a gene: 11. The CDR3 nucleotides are TGTGCCAGCAGCTTAGCGCCCGCAGCGGGGGGAGGGGATGAGCAGTTCTTC. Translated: CASSLAPAAGGGDEQFF.

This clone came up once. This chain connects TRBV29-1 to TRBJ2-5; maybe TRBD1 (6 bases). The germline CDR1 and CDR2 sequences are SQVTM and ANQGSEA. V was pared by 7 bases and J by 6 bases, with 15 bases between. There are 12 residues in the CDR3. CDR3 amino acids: CSAYRETKTQYF. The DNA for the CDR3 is TGCAGCGCTTACAGGGAAACGAAGACCCAGTACTTC.

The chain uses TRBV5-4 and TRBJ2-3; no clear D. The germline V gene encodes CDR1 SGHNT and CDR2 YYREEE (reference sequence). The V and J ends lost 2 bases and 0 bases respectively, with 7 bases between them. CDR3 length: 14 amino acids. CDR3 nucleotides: TGTGCCAGCAGCTTTGGCAGTAGCACAGATACGCAGTATTTT. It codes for CASSFGSSTDTQYF. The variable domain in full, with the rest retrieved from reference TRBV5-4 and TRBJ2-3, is ETGVTQSPTHLIKTRGQQVTLRCSSQSGHNTVSWYQQALGQGPQFIFQYYREEENGRGNFPPRFSGLQFPNYSSELNVNALELDDSALYLCASSFGSSTDTQYFGPGTRLTVL.

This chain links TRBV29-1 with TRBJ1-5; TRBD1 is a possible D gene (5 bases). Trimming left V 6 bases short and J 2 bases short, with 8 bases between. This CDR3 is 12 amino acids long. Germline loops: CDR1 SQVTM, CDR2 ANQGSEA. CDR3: CSVGGGNQPQHF. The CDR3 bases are TGCAGCGTCGGGGGGGGCAATCAGCCCCAGCATTTT.

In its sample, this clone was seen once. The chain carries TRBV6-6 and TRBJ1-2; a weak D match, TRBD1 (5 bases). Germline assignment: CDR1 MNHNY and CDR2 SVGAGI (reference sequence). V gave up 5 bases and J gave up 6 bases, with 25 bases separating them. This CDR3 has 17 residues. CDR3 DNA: TGTGCCAGCAGTCTGCAACCCCCGCATACAGGAAGGGATGGCTACACCTTC. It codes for CASSLQPPHTGRDGYTF.

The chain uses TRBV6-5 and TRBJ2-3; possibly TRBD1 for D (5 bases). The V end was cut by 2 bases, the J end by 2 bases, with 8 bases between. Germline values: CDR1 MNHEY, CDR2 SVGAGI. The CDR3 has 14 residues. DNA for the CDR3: TGTGCCAGCAGTTACATACAGGACACAGATACGCAGTATTTT. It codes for CASSYIQDTDTQYF.

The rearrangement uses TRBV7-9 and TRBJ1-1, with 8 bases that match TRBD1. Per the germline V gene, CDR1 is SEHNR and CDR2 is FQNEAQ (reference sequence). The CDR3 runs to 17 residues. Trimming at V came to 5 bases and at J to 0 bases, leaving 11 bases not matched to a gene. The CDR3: CASSPSFRDRMNTEAFF. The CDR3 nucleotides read TGTGCCAGCAGCCCCTCATTTAGGGACAGGATGAACACTGAAGCTTTCTTT.